The 21 T cell receptor beta chains given below trace back to one sample, sequenced in a study of blood T cell repertoires in COVID-19. TCRdb's copy holds only in-frame clones and misses some; the assay was immunoSEQ multiplex PCR. The sample holds approximately 350,000 clones, roughly 84% seen once. Material: PBMCs or T cells enriched from blood (not recorded which). All receptors derive from a woman in her 30s who had recovered from COVID-19.

This clone was recorded only once. The chain joins TRBV7-3 to TRBJ2-6, with TRBD2 matching over 10 bases. V trimming: 5 bases; J trimming: 2 bases; junction bases outside the gene matches: 12. The CDR3 length is 19 residues. CDR1 is SGHTA and CDR2 is FQGTGA in the germline V gene. The CDR3 coding sequence is TGTGCCAGCAGCCGAAGGGGAGGTCTAGCGGGGGCTGGGGCCAACGTCCTGACTTTC. Amino acids: CASSRRGGLAGAGANVLTF. The full variable domain, in which reference TRBV7-3 and TRBJ2-6 provide the parts outside the CDR3, is GAGVSQTPSNKVTEKGKYVELRCDPISGHTALYWYRQSLGQGPEFLIYFQGTGAADDSGLPNDRFFAVRPEGSVSTLKIQRTERGDSAVYLCASSRRGGLAGAGANVLTFGAGSRLTVL.

This rearrangement joins TRBV19 to TRBJ2-1, with TRBD1 identical over 12 bases. The CDR3 spans 15 residues. Trimming removed 4 bases from V and 8 bases from J; junction bases left unmatched: 6. In germline, CDR1 is LNHDA, CDR2 SQIVND (reference sequence). CDR3: CASSNPGQGAHEQFF. In DNA form, the CDR3 reads TGTGCCAGTAGTAACCCGGGACAGGGGGCGCATGAGCAGTTCTTC. Complete variable domain (other parts from reference TRBV19 and TRBJ2-1): DGGITQSPKYLFRKEGQNVTLSCEQNLNHDAMYWYRQDPGQGLRLIYYSQIVNDFQKGDIAEGYSVSREKKESFPLTVTSAQKNPTAFYLCASSNPGQGAHEQFFGPGTRLTVL.

In nucleotides, the CDR3 is TGTGCCAGCTTCCGGGACTATAACACCGGGGAGCTGTTTTTT. Protein product: CASFRDYNTGELFF. The chain links TRBV2 to TRBJ2-2, with TRBD2 matching over 7 bases. CDR1 is SNHLY, CDR2 FYNNEI, per germline. V lost 8 bases, J lost 2 bases, and 5 bases stayed unmatched. The CDR3 extends over 14 amino acids.

This rearrangement joins TRBV5-4 to TRBJ1-1, with D tentatively TRBD1 (5 bases). Trimming shortened V by 3 bases and J by 3 bases, and 12 bases separated the two germline ends. CDR1 is SGHNT and CDR2 is YYREEE in the germline V gene (reference sequence). The CDR3 is 14 amino acids. The CDR3 DNA is TGTGCCAGCAGCTCTCGGGACTCCTACACTGAAGCTTTCTTT. This translates into CASSSRDSYTEAFF.

The V and J genes are TRBV12-3 or TRBV12-4 and TRBJ1-1, with unresolved D. Deletions cut 2 bases from V and 1 base from J, with 5 bases between. This CDR3 contains 13 residues. The CDR3, as DNA: TGTGCCAGCAGTTTAACAGCGAACACTGAAGCTTTCTTT. Protein sequence: CASSLTANTEAFF.

The chain joins TRBV25-1 to TRBJ1-2, with D possibly being TRBD1 (5 bases). CDR1 and CDR2 (germline): MGHDK, SYGVNS. The CDR3 covers 17 residues. Trimming took off 7 bases at V and 1 base at J, with 22 bases between the two ends. The CDR3 loop is CASTPRKGSGDNYGYTF. As DNA, the CDR3 is TGTGCCAGCACCCCTCGGAAGGGGTCCGGAGATAACTATGGCTACACCTTC.

The V gene is TRBV14, the J gene TRBJ2-3; no firm D call. CDR3 length equals 15 residues. V lost 1 base and J 4 bases, leaving 12 bases between the germline ends. Germline CDR1 is SGHDN and CDR2 is FVKESK. This CDR3 is CASSQGVRSADTQYF. Here the CDR3 DNA reads TGTGCCAGCAGCCAAGGTGTCCGCAGCGCAGATACGCAGTATTTT.

This sequence joins TRBV28 and TRBJ1-2; 7 bases are a match to TRBD1. V was clipped by 3 bases and J by 5 bases; unmatched bases: 6. This CDR3 is 14 amino acids long. Germline assignment: CDR1 MDHEN and CDR2 SYDVKM. The CDR3 DNA follows: TGTGCCAGCAGTTTTACTGGGACAGCTTATGGCTACACCTTC. Translated: CASSFTGTAYGYTF.

V gene TRBV3-1 (or the pseudogene TRBV3-2) combines with J gene TRBJ1-2; 7 bases map to TRBD1. Germline CDR1 reads LGHDT; CDR2 reads YNNKEL (reference sequence). The V segment lost 3 bases and the J segment 2 bases; nucleotides outside the gene matches: 3. The CDR3 is made up of 14 amino acids. CDR3 protein: CASSQATGNYGYTF. The CDR3 nucleotides are TGTGCCAGCAGCCAGGCGACAGGGAACTATGGCTACACCTTC.

This clone has more than one count but fewer than ten. This chain uses TRBV28 with TRBJ1-1, with TRBD1 as a possible D gene (6 bases). The V gene's germline CDR1 is MDHEN and CDR2 SYDVKM. Trimming removed 1 base from V and 4 bases from J, with 16 bases in between. The CDR3 contains 16 residues. The CDR3 is CASSLFGRAGVTEAFF. The CDR3 region has the DNA TGTGCCAGCAGTTTATTTGGTCGGGCAGGGGTCACTGAAGCTTTCTTT.

The chain couples TRBV19 to TRBJ2-3, with D tentatively TRBD2 (5 bases). Per germline, CDR1 LNHDA and CDR2 SQIVND (reference sequence). The CDR3 consists of 14 residues. V lost 5 bases to trimming and J lost 0 bases, with 9 bases between them. The chain's CDR3 is CASSFSGSTDTQYF. The CDR3 DNA reads as TGTGCCAGTAGTTTCTCGGGGAGCACAGATACGCAGTATTTT.

The chain is built from TRBV18 and TRBJ2-5; possibly TRBD1 for D (6 bases). From germline, CDR1 is KGHSH and CDR2 LQKENI. CDR3 length equals 13 residues. V lost 5 bases, J lost 5 bases, and 12 bases lay in between. The DNA of the CDR3 is TGTGCCAGCTCAGCCGACAGGCGGGAGACCCAGTACTTC. Translated: CASSADRRETQYF.

The CDR3 here is CASSRHWTFPEAFF. The CDR3 DNA is TGTGCCAGCAGCCGACACTGGACTTTTCCTGAAGCTTTCTTT. The chain recombines TRBV3-1 (or the pseudogene TRBV3-2) with TRBJ1-1, with D hard to call. Germline CDR1 reads LGHDT; CDR2 reads YNNKEL (reference sequence). The CDR3 length is 14 residues. V shed 4 bases and J shed 6 bases, with 15 bases lying between them.

The CDR3, as DNA: TGTGCCAGCTCACCGAGAAGACTAGCGGCAAGCTACGAGCAGTACTTC. It is translated as CASSPRRLAASYEQYF. The V and J genes are TRBV18 and TRBJ2-7, with TRBD2 identical over 9 bases. The length of the CDR3 is 16 residues. Per the germline V gene, CDR1 is KGHSH and CDR2 is LQKENI. Trimming cost V 3 bases and J 3 bases; bases outside gene matches: 9.

The gene calls are TRBV2 and TRBJ2-5; the match to TRBD1 covers 10 bases. This CDR3 region has 13 residues. Trimming removed 11 bases from V and 4 bases from J; junction bases left unmatched: 7. The germline V gene encodes CDR1 SNHLY and CDR2 FYNNEI. This CDR3 is CAGDRGRGETQYF. In DNA form, the CDR3 reads TGTGCCGGAGACAGGGGGCGAGGAGAGACCCAGTACTTC. Looking up the rest from reference TRBV2 and TRBJ2-5 gives the full variable domain: EPEVTQTPSHQVTQMGQEVILRCVPISNHLYFYWYRQILGQKVEFLVSFYNNEISEKSEIFDDQFSVERPDGSNFTLKIRSTKLEDSAMYFCAGDRGRGETQYFGPGTRLLVL.

The rearrangement links TRBV2 to TRBJ2-7; 8 nucleotides match TRBD1. Germline values: CDR1 SNHLY, CDR2 FYNNEI. This CDR3 is 14 amino acids long. Unmatched junction bases numbered 6, after V lost 1 base and J lost 7 bases. The CDR3 coding sequence is TGTGCCAGCAGTGAAGGGCAGGGGGCTCGTGAGCAGTACTTC. Residues: CASSEGQGAREQYF. The variable domain in full, completed from reference TRBV2 and TRBJ2-7, reads EPEVTQTPSHQVTQMGQEVILRCVPISNHLYFYWYRQILGQKVEFLVSFYNNEISEKSEIFDDQFSVERPDGSNFTLKIRSTKLEDSAMYFCASSEGQGAREQYFGPGTRLTVT.

The chain couples TRBV29-1 to TRBJ2-3, with 13 positions matching TRBD2. Germline CDR1 and CDR2: SQVTM and ANQGSEA. Germline trimming cut 3 bases from V and 2 bases from J; bases unmatched to any gene: 2. This CDR3 spans 15 amino acids. CDR3 protein: CSVEGTSGDTDTQYF. The CDR3 DNA reads as TGCAGCGTTGAGGGGACTAGCGGGGACACAGATACGCAGTATTTT.

The rearrangement joins TRBV25-1 to TRBJ1-1, with D possibly TRBD1 on 5 matching bases. The V end was cut by 7 bases, the J end by 4 bases, with 10 bases between. The CDR3 spans 12 residues. Germline V gene sequence: CDR1 MGHDK, CDR2 SYGVNS. The DNA of the CDR3 is TGTGCCAGCACCCAAGGGGCCACTGAAGCTTTCTTT. Its protein product is CASTQGATEAFF.

J is TRBJ1-2 and V is TRBV19, with a possible D match to TRBD1 (5 bases). The CDR3 contains 15 residues. The V and J ends lost 5 bases and 0 bases respectively, with 13 bases between them. Germline CDR1 is LNHDA and CDR2 is SQIVND (reference sequence). CDR3 bases: TGTGCCAGTAGTGCGGACATACTTTCTAACTATGGCTACACCTTC. It yields the protein CASSADILSNYGYTF.

The rearrangement joins TRBV28 to TRBJ1-2; 9 bases align to TRBD1. In germline, CDR1 is MDHEN, CDR2 SYDVKM. The CDR3 extends over 16 amino acids. V lost 2 bases, J lost 5 bases, and 9 bases stayed unmatched. CDR3 amino acids: CASSLLKGTGFYGYTF. CDR3 sequence (DNA): TGTGCCAGCAGTTTACTCAAAGGGACAGGGTTTTATGGCTACACCTTC.

Remarks on this clone: The sample has other DNA sequences that encode this CDR3 too. This chain uses TRBV3-1 (or the pseudogene TRBV3-2) with TRBJ2-5; maybe TRBD1 (6 bases). The CDR3 extends over 14 amino acids. CDR1 and CDR2 from the germline V gene are LGHDT and YNNKEL (reference sequence). V was pared by 0 bases and J by 4 bases, with 9 bases between. The CDR3 sequence: CASSQDQGRETQYF. Here the CDR3 DNA reads TGTGCCAGCAGCCAAGATCAGGGGAGAGAGACCCAGTACTTC.